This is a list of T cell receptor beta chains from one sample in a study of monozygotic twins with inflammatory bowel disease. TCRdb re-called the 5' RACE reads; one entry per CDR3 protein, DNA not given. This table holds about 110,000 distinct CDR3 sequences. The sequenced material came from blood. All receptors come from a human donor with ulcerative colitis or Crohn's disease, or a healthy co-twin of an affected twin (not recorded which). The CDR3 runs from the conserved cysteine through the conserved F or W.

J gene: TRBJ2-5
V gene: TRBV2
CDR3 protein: CASSDRGTNGETQYF

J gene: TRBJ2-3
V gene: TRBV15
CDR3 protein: CATSRDRTGLPGDTQYF

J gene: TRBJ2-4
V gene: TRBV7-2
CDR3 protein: CASSATGQGFTIQYF

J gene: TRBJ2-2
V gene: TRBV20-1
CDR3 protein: CSARDLGQGYTGELFF

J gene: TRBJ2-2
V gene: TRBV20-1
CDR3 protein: CSALRTFGAGELFF

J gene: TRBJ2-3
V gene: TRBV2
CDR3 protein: CASSRDSSPSTDTQYF

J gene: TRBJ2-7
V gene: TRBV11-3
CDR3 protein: CASSLDVGPIYEQYF

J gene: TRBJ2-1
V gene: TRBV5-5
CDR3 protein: CASSLAGQTSGHNEQFF

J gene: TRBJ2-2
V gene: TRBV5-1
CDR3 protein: CASSTRDRDTGELFF

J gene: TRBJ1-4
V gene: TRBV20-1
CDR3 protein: CSARGWTRGEKLFF

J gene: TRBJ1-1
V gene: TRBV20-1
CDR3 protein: CSARDSWERNTEAFF

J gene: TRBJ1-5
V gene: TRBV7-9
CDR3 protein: CASSLGRGSYSNQPQHF

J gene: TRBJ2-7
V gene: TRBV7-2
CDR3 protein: CASSRSGGDYEQYF

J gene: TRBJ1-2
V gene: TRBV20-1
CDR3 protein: CSASPGATNSGYTF

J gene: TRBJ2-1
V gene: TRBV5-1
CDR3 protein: CASSLSSHEQFF

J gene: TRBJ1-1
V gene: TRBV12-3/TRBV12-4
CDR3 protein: CASRILTGATEAFF

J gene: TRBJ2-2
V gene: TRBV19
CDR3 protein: CASSIFGGQNTGELFF

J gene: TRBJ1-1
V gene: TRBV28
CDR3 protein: CASHRDSGRWTEAFF

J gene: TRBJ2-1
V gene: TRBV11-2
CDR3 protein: CASSLDKVNEQFF

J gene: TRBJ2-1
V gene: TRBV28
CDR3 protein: CVPGAEGVYNEQFF

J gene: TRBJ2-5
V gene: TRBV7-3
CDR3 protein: CASSPQPGRVGSETQYF

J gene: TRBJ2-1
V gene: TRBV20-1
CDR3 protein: CSARELAGGSSYNEQFF

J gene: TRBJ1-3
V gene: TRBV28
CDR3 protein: CASSSVRGNTIYF

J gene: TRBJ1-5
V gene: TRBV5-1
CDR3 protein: CASSLEGVGSQPQHF

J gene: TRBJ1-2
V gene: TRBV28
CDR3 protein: CASSPDRGQAFGVAYGYTF

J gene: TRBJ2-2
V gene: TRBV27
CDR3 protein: CASSPDYTGELFF

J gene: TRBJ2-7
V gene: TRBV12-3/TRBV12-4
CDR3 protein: CASRSSTGYEQYF

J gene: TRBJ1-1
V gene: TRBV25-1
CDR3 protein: CASSLRDTEAFF

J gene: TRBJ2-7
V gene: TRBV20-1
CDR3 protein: CSARDQIGGREQYF

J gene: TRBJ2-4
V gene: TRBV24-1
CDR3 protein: CATSEARGAKNIQYF

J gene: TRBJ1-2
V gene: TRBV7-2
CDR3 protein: CASTRSQGSPGYTF

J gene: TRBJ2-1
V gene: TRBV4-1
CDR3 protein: CASSGRDVSSYNEQFF

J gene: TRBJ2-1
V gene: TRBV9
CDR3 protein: CASSIGGRATQFF

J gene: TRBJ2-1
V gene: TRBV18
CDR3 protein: CASSSGQGNEQFF

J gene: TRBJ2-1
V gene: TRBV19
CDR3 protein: CASSTGQTSTNEQFF

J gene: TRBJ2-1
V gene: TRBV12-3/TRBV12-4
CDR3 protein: CASSLSRDRGEYEQFF

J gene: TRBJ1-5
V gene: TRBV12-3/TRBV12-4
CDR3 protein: CASTFLRDQPQHF

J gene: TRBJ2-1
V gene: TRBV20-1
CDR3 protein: CSAREGRTGTLNEQFF

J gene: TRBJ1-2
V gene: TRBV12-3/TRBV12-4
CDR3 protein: CASSARQGADGYTF

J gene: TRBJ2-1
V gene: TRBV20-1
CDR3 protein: CNAINSGGIYNEQFF

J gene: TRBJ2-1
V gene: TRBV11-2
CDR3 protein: CASSPGTGAYNEQFF

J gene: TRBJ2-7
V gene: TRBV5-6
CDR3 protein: CASSLADYEQYF

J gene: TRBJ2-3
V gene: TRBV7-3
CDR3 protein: CASSLDGMSTDTQYF

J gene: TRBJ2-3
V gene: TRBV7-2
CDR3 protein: CASSLGTRDTQYF

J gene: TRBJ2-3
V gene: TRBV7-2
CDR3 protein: CASSLYDGFTDTQYF